A selection of T cell receptor beta chains follows, all from one sample in a study of Tregs in tolerant kidney transplant recipients. Some clones are missing from TCRdb's copy, which holds only in-frame ones; the method was immunoSEQ multiplex PCR. Among tens of thousands of clones listed, 84% were seen once. The sequenced sample consisted of CD4+ T cells from blood. The receptors here all came from a human donor in good health. The CDR3 runs from the conserved cysteine through the conserved F or W. The D gene is left open where the match is weak. Only some rows state a clone size, as once, few, many or a class for expanded clones.

TRBJ2-7,.,.,TRBV14,TGTGCCAGCAGCCAAGGACCGGAGCAGTACTTC,CASSQGPEQYF
TRBJ1-1,.,.,TRBV9,TGTGCCAGCAGCGTTTCGGGGTTCGGCACTGAAGCTTTCTTT,CASSVSGFGTEAFF
TRBJ1-5,.,.,TRBV10-3,TGTGCCATCAGCAAGACAGGAGATAGCAATCAGCCCCAGCATTTT,CAISKTGDSNQPQHF
TRBJ1-2,few,.,TRBV4-1,TGCGCCAGCAGCCAAGGCCCCTTGCAGGGCTACACCTTC,CASSQGPLQGYTF
TRBJ1-4,.,.,TRBV19,TGTGCCAGCTCCGGCTGGGGGAACGGGACTAATGAAAAACTGTTTTTT,CASSGWGNGTNEKLFF
TRBJ2-3,.,TRBD2,TRBV5-1,TGCGCCAGCAGCCAGGGACTAGCGGGTAGCACAGATACGCAGTATTTT,CASSQGLAGSTDTQYF
TRBJ2-7,few,.,TRBV18,TGTGCCAGCTCACCATCCAGGGACGAGCAGTACTTC,CASSPSRDEQYF
TRBJ2-7,once,TRBD2,TRBV5-4,TGTGCCAGCAAGGAGGGACTAGCGGGGGCAGGGGAGCAGTACTTC,CASKEGLAGAGEQYF
TRBJ1-2,.,.,TRBV6-1,TGTGCCAGCAGTGAAGGCGGGCCTCTTTATGGCTACACCTTC,CASSEGGPLYGYTF
TRBJ1-1,.,.,TRBV11-2,TGTGCCAGCAGCTTTGGACAGAACACTGAAGCTTTCTTT,CASSFGQNTEAFF
TRBJ2-2,.,.,TRBV10-3,TGTGCCATCAGTGAGTCACTTATGGGCACCGGGGAGCTGTTTTTT,CAISESLMGTGELFF
TRBJ1-4,.,.,TRBV13,TGTGCCAGCAGCTTAAATAGCGAAAAACTGTTTTTT,CASSLNSEKLFF
TRBJ2-5,.,.,TRBV7-2,TGTGCCAGCAGCTTCCACAGGGCCGGGGGGGAGACCCAGTACTTC,CASSFHRAGGETQYF
TRBJ1-1,.,.,TRBV2,TGTGCCAGCAGATTACACCAGAGGAGGAGGACTGAAGCTTTCTTT,CASRLHQRRRTEAFF
TRBJ1-2,.,TRBD1,TRBV6-1,TGTGCCAGCAGTGAAGTAGTAGGAACAGGGGCCCGAGGGGGCTATGGCTACACCTTC,CASSEVVGTGARGGYGYTF
TRBJ2-4,.,.,TRBV5-8,TGTGCCAGCAGCCTCGGTGGGGCCAAAAACATTCAGTACTTC,CASSLGGAKNIQYF
TRBJ2-5,.,.,TRBV21-1,TGTGCCAGCAGCAGCCGAACCTACCCGCGGGGGACTAGCGGGAGGAATCAAGAGACCCAGTACTTC,CASSSRTYPRGTSGRNQETQYF
TRBJ1-4,many,.,TRBV7-9,TGTGCCAGCAGCTTAGGGGCTTCTAATAATGAAAAACTGTTTTTT,CASSLGASNNEKLFF
TRBJ1-1,.,.,TRBV4-1,TGCGCCAGCAGCGATTACGGCAAGGGGGGGCTTGAAGCTTTCTTT,CASSDYGKGGLEAFF
TRBJ1-2,.,TRBD1,TRBV14,TGTGCCAGCAGTCAACAGGGGTCCTATGGCTACACCTTC,CASSQQGSYGYTF
TRBJ1-2,.,.,TRBV18,TGTGCCAGCTCACCATGGGCAGGGACTAACTATGGCTACACCTTC,CASSPWAGTNYGYTF
TRBJ2-1,.,TRBD2,TRBV6-1,TGTGCCAGCAGTGTGCGGGGGGGAACCAATGAGCAGTTCTTC,CASSVRGGTNEQFF
TRBJ2-7,.,.,TRBV18,TGTGCCAGCTCACCGACAGGCTACGAGCAGTACTTC,CASSPTGYEQYF
TRBJ2-5,.,TRBD2,TRBV6-1,TGTGCCAGCAGTCGTAGCGGGGGGGGAGAGACCCAGTACTTC,CASSRSGGGETQYF
TRBJ2-5,.,TRBD1,TRBV5-6,TGTGCCAGCAGCTTGACAGGGGGCCCAGAGACCCAGTACTTC,CASSLTGGPETQYF
TRBJ2-2,.,TRBD1,TRBV9,TGTGCCAGCACACGGGGGACAGGGAAGACCGGGGAGCTGTTTTTT,CASTRGTGKTGELFF
TRBJ2-5,.,.,TRBV7-2,TGTGCCAGCAGCCAGATACAAGAGACCCAGTACTTC,CASSQIQETQYF
TRBJ1-6,.,.,TRBV6-5,TGTGCCAGCAACCAGGGACCTAATTCACCCCTCCACTTT,CASNQGPNSPLHF
TRBJ2-1,.,.,TRBV6-1,TGTGCCAGCAGTGAGGGGCCTCTAGTTGGGAGAACCTACAATGAGCAGTTCTTC,CASSEGPLVGRTYNEQFF
TRBJ2-1,.,TRBD1,TRBV6-6,TGTGCCAGGGCGCGGACAGGGGGAGGTGAGCAGTTCTTC,CARARTGGGEQFF
TRBJ1-6,.,.,TRBV2,TGTGCCAGCAGGGGTTCAGTGTGGGGGCGAGATTCACCCCTCCACTTT,CASRGSVWGRDSPLHF
TRBJ2-5,.,.,TRBV27,TGTGCCAGCAGCTCTCTGACAGGCGGGGAGACCCAGTACTTC,CASSSLTGGETQYF
TRBJ1-3,.,.,TRBV27,TGTGCCAGCAGTTCCCGTTCAGGGAGGTTAGGAAACACCATATATTTT,CASSSRSGRLGNTIYF
TRBJ2-1,.,.,TRBV5-8,TGTGCCGGGACTCGGGGGTCAAGGTCCTACAATGAGCAGTTCTTC,CAGTRGSRSYNEQFF
TRBJ1-1,.,.,TRBV6-6,TGTGCCAGCAGTTACTCTCGGAACACTGAAGCTTTCTTT,CASSYSRNTEAFF
TRBJ2-1,.,.,TRBV19,TGTGCCAGTAGGCGGTCTGCGATCCCCAATGAGCAGTTCTTC,CASRRSAIPNEQFF
TRBJ2-2,.,.,TRBV11-3,TGTGCCAGCAGCTCCACCACTAGTTTTGATCCCGGGGAGCTGTTTTTT,CASSSTTSFDPGELFF
TRBJ2-7,.,TRBD2,TRBV5-1,TGCGCCAGCAGCCCGGGACTACGCGAGCAGTACTTC,CASSPGLREQYF
TRBJ2-7,.,TRBD2,TRBV19,TGTGCCAGTAGCAGCCTGGGGACTACACACCACGAGCAGTACTTC,CASSSLGTTHHEQYF
TRBJ2-1,.,.,TRBV4-2,TGTGCCAGCAGCCAAGTGTCGACAGGGAGGAATGAGCAGTTCTTC,CASSQVSTGRNEQFF
TRBJ2-7,.,TRBD1,TRBV4-3,TGCGCCAGCAGCCAAGATACCAACTTCCCCGGACAGGGGGCCTACGAGCAGTACTTC,CASSQDTNFPGQGAYEQYF
TRBJ1-5,.,TRBD1,TRBV7-3,TGTGCCAGCAGCCAACCGACAGGGGCCTATAGCAATCAGCCCCAGCATTTT,CASSQPTGAYSNQPQHF
TRBJ1-5,.,.,TRBV30,TGTGCCTGGAGTGTTTGGTCCTTAACAGGGACGGATCAGCCCCAGCATTTT,CAWSVWSLTGTDQPQHF
TRBJ2-2,.,.,TRBV7-3,TGTGCCAGCAGCTTAATGGATCCAGGGAACACCGGGGAGCTGTTTTTT,CASSLMDPGNTGELFF
TRBJ2-7,.,TRBD2,TRBV19,TGTGCCAGTCTGCAGCGGGAGGGCCTGTACGAGCAGTACTTC,CASLQREGLYEQYF
TRBJ1-2,.,.,TRBV21-1,TGTGCCAGCGCCCCTGGCACCTTTTCTAACTATGGCTACACCTTC,CASAPGTFSNYGYTF
TRBJ2-7,once,.,TRBV11-2,TGTGCCAGCAGCCCAAATCCCCTCTCCGGGGGCTCCTACGAGCAGTACTTC,CASSPNPLSGGSYEQYF
TRBJ1-6,.,.,TRBV28,TGTGCCAGCAGTTTAAGCAGTTATTCACCCCTCCACTTT,CASSLSSYSPLHF
TRBJ1-4,.,TRBD1,TRBV9,TGTGCCAGCAGCGTAGGGGACAGGGATAATGAAAAACTGTTTTTT,CASSVGDRDNEKLFF
TRBJ2-7,.,.,TRBV29-1,TGCAGCGTTCTGGTGACAGCCTCCTACGAGCAGTACTTC,CSVLVTASYEQYF
TRBJ2-3,.,TRBD1,TRBV7-9,TGTGCCAGCAGGGGGACAGGGGCTAGCACAGATACGCAGTATTTT,CASRGTGASTDTQYF
TRBJ2-7,.,.,TRBV28,TGTGCCAGCAGACGGGACCCCACCTACGAGCAGTACTTC,CASRRDPTYEQYF